This T cell receptor (beta chain) stems from a study of PD-L1 blockade in urothelial cancer. Study-level background: About 90% of the 29 patients were males with bladder-origin urothelial cancer. The median number of T cells present in blood samples was about 130,000. Findings and caveats of the study: At 3 weeks on treatment, tumor-associated clones expanded more with durable benefit.

Details on this clone: Antigen unknown.

The V end was cut by 0 bases, the J end by 1 base, with 9 bases between. The CDR3 is 15 amino acids. From germline, CDR1 is SGHAT and CDR2 FQDESV (reference sequence). Time point described: peripheral blood 6 weeks after treatment start. Patients each gave 1 to 8 samples, pretreatment and on-treatment. Sequencing was performed with immunoSEQ multiplex PCR; in TCRdb, only in-frame clones are kept and a portion is missing. The sample has under 85,000 clones; approximately 89% are singletons. This specimen was PBMCs, taken around atezolizumab (anti-PD-L1) treatment. The V and J genes are TRBV11-1 and TRBJ1-1; tentatively, D is TRBD1 (6 bases). The receptor comes from a woman of 80 years or more with urothelial cancer. The CDR3 is CASSLAAGANTEAFF. The CDR3 bases are TGTGCCAGCAGCTTAGCGGCAGGGGCGAACACTGAAGCTTTCTTT.